The 29 T cell receptor beta chains listed next were all sequenced from one sample in a study of CD8 T cells in ankylosing spondylitis. Notes on the study in general: One TCR beta motif, made up of several highly homologous variants, appeared characteristic of ankylosing spondylitis blood.

TCRdb re-derived calls from the 5' RACE reads in MiXCR, one entry per CDR3 protein. The table includes around 770,000 distinct CDR3 sequences, 15% to 20% detected once. What these receptors recognize is not known. Input material: blood, either unsorted or a sorted T cell fraction (not recorded which). The receptors shown here come from a male donor with ankylosing spondylitis.

This clonotype was counted a few times. The chain couples TRBV12-3 or TRBV12-4 to TRBJ1-6; D uncertain. V dropped 11 bases and J dropped 4 bases, with 12 bases sitting between them. The CDR3 has 13 amino acids. The CDR3 loop is CASRTEYNSPLHF. The CDR3 bases are TGTGCCTCTCGGACCGAGTATAATTCACCCCTCCACTTT.

The V call is TRBV12-3 or TRBV12-4, the J call TRBJ2-7; 12 nucleotides agree with TRBD2. Germline trimming cut 5 bases from V and 5 bases from J; bases unmatched to any gene: 7. The CDR3 covers 15 residues. Here the CDR3 DNA reads TGTGCCAGCAGTCCTAGCGGGAGGGGGGCCGACGAGCAGTACTTC. Protein product: CASSPSGRGADEQYF.

V is TRBV7-9 and J is TRBJ2-1, with D perhaps given as TRBD1 or TRBD2 (5 bases each). Germline assignment: CDR1 SEHNR and CDR2 FQNEAQ (reference sequence). V was pared by 5 bases and J by 4 bases, with 15 bases between. The length of the CDR3 is 15 residues. The CDR3 protein is CASSHYRGEYNEQFF. CDR3 DNA sequence: TGTGCCAGCAGCCATTATAGGGGAGAATACAATGAGCAGTTCTTC.

This chain joins TRBV27 and TRBJ2-6; 10 positions match TRBD1. The CDR3 has 18 residues. Germline V gene data show CDR1 as MNHEY and CDR2 as SMNVEV (reference sequence). The junction had 8 bases not matched to a gene; V was cut back by 6 bases and J by 0 bases. The CDR3 region is CASSSGTGAFSGANVLTF. The CDR3, as DNA: TGTGCCAGCAGCTCCGGGACAGGGGCATTCTCTGGGGCCAACGTCCTGACTTTC. Full variable domain (outside the CDR3, taken from reference TRBV27 and TRBJ2-6): EAQVTQNPRYLITVTGKKLTVTCSQNMNHEYMSWYRQDPGLGLRQIYYSMNVEVTDKGDVPEGYKVSRKEKRNFPLILESPSPNQTSLYFCASSSGTGAFSGANVLTFGAGSRLTVL.

The V call is TRBV7-2, the J call TRBJ2-3, with D unresolved. V gave up 2 bases and J gave up 2 bases, with 11 bases separating them. Per germline, CDR1 SGHTA and CDR2 FQGNSA. The CDR3 runs to 15 residues. The CDR3 DNA sequence: TGTGCCAGCAGCTTAAGAGGAGCCGTCACAGATACGCAGTATTTT. The encoded protein is CASSLRGAVTDTQYF.

The sample holds a few counts of this clonotype. The rearrangement links TRBV6-5 to TRBJ1-5; D is perhaps TRBD1 (5 bases). This CDR3 has 13 amino acids. CDR1 and CDR2 from the germline V gene are MNHEY and SVGAGI. Trimming left V 4 bases short and J 6 bases short, with 10 bases between. In DNA, the CDR3 is TGTGCCAGCAGTTCCAGGGAAGGTCAGCCCCAGCATTTT. It translates to CASSSREGQPQHF.

This chain uses TRBV7-2 with TRBJ2-1; weak D call: TRBD1 (6 bases). Per germline, CDR1 SGHTA and CDR2 FQGNSA. Between the trimmed V and J ends, which lost 5 bases and 15 bases, there was a span of 14 bases. This CDR3 is built from 11 residues. The CDR3 loop is CASSNTGWLFF. CDR3 DNA sequence: TGTGCCAGCAGCAACACAGGGTGGCTGTTCTTC.

This clonotype was counted a few times. This chain links TRBV5-1 with TRBJ2-1, with TRBD2 identical over 7 bases. V gave up 3 bases and J gave up 9 bases; unmatched junction bases: 15. This CDR3 comprises 16 residues. Germline V gene lookup returns CDR1 SGHRS and CDR2 YFSETQ. The CDR3 here is CASSSPRSGFGGEQFF. The CDR3 DNA reads TGCGCCAGCAGCTCTCCACGTAGCGGGTTCGGGGGTGAGCAGTTCTTC.

The chain carries TRBV20-1 and TRBJ2-1; D might be TRBD2 (6 bases). Germline loops: CDR1 DFQATT, CDR2 SNEGSKA (reference sequence). Trimming left V 7 bases short and J 7 bases short, with 20 bases between. This CDR3 has 14 amino acids. This chain's CDR3 is CSGTRAGNSNEQFF. CDR3 sequence (DNA): TGCAGTGGTACGAGGGCGGGGAATTCGAATGAGCAGTTCTTC.

The genes are TRBV5-1 and TRBJ1-6; 8 bases agree with TRBD1. Germline V gene lookup returns CDR1 SGHRS and CDR2 YFSETQ. The CDR3 sequence is 15 residues long. Trimming took 4 bases from V and 5 from J; bases not matched to a gene: 5. CDR3 in DNA: TGCGCCAGCAGCGATGACAGGGGTCATAATTCACCCCTCCACTTT. It encodes CASSDDRGHNSPLHF. Based on the CDR3 plus reference TRBV5-1 and TRBJ1-6, the full variable domain is KAGVTQTPRYLIKTRGQQVTLSCSPISGHRSVSWYQQTPGQGLQFLFEYFSETQRNKGNFPGRFSGRQFSNSRSEMNVSTLELGDSALYLCASSDDRGHNSPLHFGNGTRLTVT.

The chain combines TRBV28 with TRBJ2-5; TRBD2 agrees at 12 bases. Germline-derived CDR1 and CDR2 are MDHEN and SYDVKM. The CDR3 is 17 residues long. J gave up 2 bases and V 5 bases, and 9 bases lay outside the gene matches. This CDR3 reads CASSHQGLAGIQETQYF. The CDR3 nucleotides are TGTGCCAGCAGTCACCAAGGACTAGCGGGGATACAAGAGACCCAGTACTTC.

The chain links TRBV20-1 to TRBJ2-3, with TRBD2 identical over 9 bases. This CDR3 region has 15 residues. The V segment lost 3 bases and the J segment 1 base; nucleotides outside the gene matches: 5. CDR1 and CDR2 (germline): DFQATT, SNEGSKA (reference sequence). In nucleotides, the CDR3 is TGCAGTGCTAGTATTCGGACTAGCGGCACAGATACGCAGTATTTT. Its translation is CSASIRTSGTDTQYF.

The V and J genes are TRBV2 and TRBJ2-7; D is uncertain. This CDR3 region has 13 residues. Germline values: CDR1 SNHLY, CDR2 FYNNEI. Trimming cost V 6 bases and J 3 bases, with 12 bases left between them. CDR3 in amino acids: CASRAKPFYEQYF. The CDR3 coding sequence is TGTGCCAGCAGAGCTAAACCTTTCTACGAGCAGTACTTC.

This clonotype showed up just a few times. The rearrangement links TRBV7-3 to TRBJ1-2, with D tentatively TRBD1 (5 bases). The CDR3 has 13 amino acids. Germline loops: CDR1 SGHTA, CDR2 FQGTGA. V was trimmed by 6 bases and J by 3 bases, leaving 11 bases between them. In DNA, the CDR3 is TGTGCCAGCAGGGGACCGGGTGACTATGGCTACACCTTC. Translating gives CASRGPGDYGYTF.

The sample holds one count of this clonotype. The V call is TRBV24-1, the J call TRBJ2-3; no clear D gene. The CDR3 runs 15 residues. V dropped 4 bases and J dropped 10 bases, with 20 bases sitting between them. Germline CDR1 reads KGHDR; CDR2 reads SFDVKD. CDR3 region: CATSDSMGPSIAQYF. The CDR3 nucleotides are TGTGCCACCAGTGACTCGATGGGCCCCTCGATAGCGCAGTATTTT.

This clonotype was observed many times. V usage is TRBV12-3 or TRBV12-4 and J usage is TRBJ2-5, with D unresolved. This CDR3 has 16 residues. V lost 2 bases to trimming and J lost 1 base, with 14 bases between them. CDR3 loop: CASSLSGDGTQETQYF. The CDR3 DNA is TGTGCCAGCAGTTTATCCGGCGACGGAACCCAAGAGACCCAGTACTTC.

The chain joins TRBV3-1 to TRBJ1-1; D is uncertain. Germline lookup yields CDR1 LGHDT and CDR2 YNNKEL (reference sequence). The V end lost 0 bases, the J end lost 0 bases, and 14 bases lay between the germline ends. The CDR3 sequence is 17 residues long. The CDR3 protein is CASSQDLLVPLNTEAFF. Here the CDR3 DNA reads TGTGCCAGCAGCCAAGATCTGCTAGTACCCCTGAACACTGAAGCTTTCTTT.

The chain links TRBV12-3 or TRBV12-4 to TRBJ2-4; D is uncertain. The V gene lost 7 bases and the J gene lost 0 bases, with 4 bases spanning the gap. The CDR3 spans 12 residues. In nucleotides, the CDR3 is TGTGCCAGCACCGTAGCCAAAAACATTCAGTACTTC. The encoded protein is CASTVAKNIQYF.

This clonotype was seen only a few times. The chain uses TRBV18 and TRBJ2-7; 10 bases agree with TRBD1. The CDR3 is 14 amino acids. V lost 3 bases to trimming and J lost 5 bases; unmatched junction nucleotides: 4. Germline lookup yields CDR1 KGHSH and CDR2 LQKENI. The chain's CDR3 is CASSPVTGGDEQYF. The CDR3 nucleotides are TGTGCCAGCTCACCGGTGACAGGGGGCGACGAGCAGTACTTC. Using reference TRBV18 and TRBJ2-7 for the parts outside the CDR3, the full variable domain is NAGVMQNPRHLVRRRGQEARLRCSPMKGHSHVYWYRQLPEEGLKFMVYLQKENIIDESGMPKERFSAEFPKEGPSILRIQQVVRGDSAAYFCASSPVTGGDEQYFGPGTRLTVT.

The sample holds a few counts of this clonotype. The chain is built from TRBV20-1 and TRBJ1-1; TRBD1 matches 8 bases. There are 13 residues in the CDR3. Germline loops: CDR1 DFQATT, CDR2 SNEGSKA (reference sequence). V trimming: 3 bases; J trimming: 5 bases; junction bases outside the gene matches: 5. The CDR3 sequence is CSARDRARTEAFF. DNA for the CDR3: TGCAGTGCTAGGGACAGGGCGAGGACTGAAGCTTTCTTT.

This clonotype was detected a few times. The rearrangement joins TRBV15 to TRBJ1-2; D unresolved. V lost 0 bases to trimming and J lost 2 bases, with 4 bases between them. Germline CDR1 LNHNV, CDR2 YYDKDF (reference sequence). The CDR3 length is 13 residues. CDR3 loop: CATSRDGNYGYTF. The CDR3 nucleotides are TGTGCCACCAGCAGAGACGGGAACTATGGCTACACCTTC. The complete variable domain, with remaining parts taken from reference TRBV15 and TRBJ1-2, reads DAMVIQNPRYQVTQFGKPVTLSCSQTLNHNVMYWYQQKSSQAPKLLFHYYDKDFNNEADTPDNFQSRRPNTSFCFLDIRSPGLGDTAMYLCATSRDGNYGYTFGSGTRLTVV.

This rearrangement joins TRBV10-3 to TRBJ2-7; possible D gene TRBD2, 5 bases. Germline V gives CDR1 ENHRY, CDR2 SYGVKD. The CDR3 has 12 residues. This CDR3 reads CVTSGTPYEQYF. Written as DNA, the CDR3 is TGTGTCACCAGCGGCACCCCCTACGAGCAGTACTTC.

The rearrangement links TRBV12-3 or TRBV12-4 to TRBJ2-3, with D unclear. The CDR3 is 11 residues long. Deletions cut 7 bases from V and 7 bases from J, with 9 bases between. The CDR3 loop is CASKRQNTQYF. DNA for the CDR3: TGTGCCAGCAAACGTCAAAATACGCAGTATTTT.

The rearrangement links TRBV15 to TRBJ2-5; TRBD2 matches at 13 bases. V gave up 3 bases and J gave up 5 bases; unmatched junction bases: 9. From germline, CDR1 is LNHNV and CDR2 YYDKDF (reference sequence). This CDR3 spans 17 amino acids. In DNA, the CDR3 is TGTGCCACCAGCAGCCCCACTAGCGGGAGGGCCGTGGAGACCCAGTACTTC. It yields the protein CATSSPTSGRAVETQYF.

CDR3 sequence: CASRPSGSSGNTIYF. As DNA, the CDR3 is TGTGCCAGCAGGCCATCGGGTTCCTCTGGAAACACCATATATTTT. This chain joins TRBV12-3 or TRBV12-4 and TRBJ1-3; D not certain. The CDR3 is made up of 15 amino acids. Trimming stripped 6 bases from V and 0 bases from J, with 12 bases between.

The table lists this clonotype with a few counts. The genes are TRBV20-1 and TRBJ1-2; possible D gene TRBD1, 5 bases. Trimming shortened V by 6 bases and J by 4 bases, and 12 bases separated the two germline ends. CDR3 size: 12 residues. Germline V gives CDR1 DFQATT, CDR2 SNEGSKA (reference sequence). CDR3 region: CSARTLTYGYTF. The CDR3 DNA reads TGCAGTGCAAGGACATTAACCTATGGCTACACCTTC.

The V and J genes are TRBV3-1 and TRBJ2-3; 7 nucleotides align to TRBD1. This CDR3 region has 14 residues. Germline V CDR1 and CDR2: LGHDT, YNNKEL (reference sequence). V was clipped by 5 bases and J by 4 bases; unmatched bases: 6. The CDR3 region is CASSSYRGSDTQYF. The CDR3 nucleotides are TGTGCCAGCAGCAGTTACAGGGGTTCAGATACGCAGTATTTT.

This clonotype was picked up a small number of times. The chain is built from TRBV25-1 and TRBJ1-2, with 10 bases lining up with TRBD1. The CDR3 has 15 residues. Trimming took 4 bases from V and 5 from J; bases not matched to a gene: 7. Germline V gene lookup returns CDR1 MGHDK and CDR2 SYGVNS. CDR3 sequence reads: CASSGRQGAVYGYTF. The CDR3 bases are TGTGCCAGCAGTGGGAGACAGGGGGCGGTTTATGGCTACACCTTC.

This clonotype was detected a few times. The chain recombines TRBV6-1 with TRBJ2-7; tentative D call: TRBD1 (6 bases). The V end was cut by 4 bases, the J end by 2 bases, with 15 bases between. There are 15 residues in the CDR3. CDR1 is MNHNS, CDR2 SASEGT, per germline. The CDR3, as DNA: TGTGCCAGCAGTGCACAGGGATGGGGTGCCTACGAGCAGTACTTC. This codes for CASSAQGWGAYEQYF.